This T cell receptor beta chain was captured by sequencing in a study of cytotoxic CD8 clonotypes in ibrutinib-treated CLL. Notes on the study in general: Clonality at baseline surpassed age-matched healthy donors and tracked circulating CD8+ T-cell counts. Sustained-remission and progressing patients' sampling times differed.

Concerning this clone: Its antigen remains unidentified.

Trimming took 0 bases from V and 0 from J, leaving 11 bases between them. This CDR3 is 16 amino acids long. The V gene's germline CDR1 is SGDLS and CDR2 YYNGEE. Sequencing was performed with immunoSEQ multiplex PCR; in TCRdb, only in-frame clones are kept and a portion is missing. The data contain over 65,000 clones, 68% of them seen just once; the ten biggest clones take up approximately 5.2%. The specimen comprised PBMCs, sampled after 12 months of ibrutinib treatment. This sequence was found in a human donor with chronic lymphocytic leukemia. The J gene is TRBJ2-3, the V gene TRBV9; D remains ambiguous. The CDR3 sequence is CASSVGGITSTDTQYF. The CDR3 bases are TGTGCCAGCAGCGTAGGAGGCATTACTAGCACAGATACGCAGTATTTT.